Below, 2 T cell receptor beta chains from the same sample are listed, as sequenced in a study of CD8 T cells in ankylosing spondylitis. Their target antigens are unknown. A single record per CDR3 protein comes from TCRdb applying MiXCR to the 5' RACE reads. The table has some 840,000 distinct CDR3 sequences, about 11% seen once; the top ten hold 0.51%. Study-level points and caveats: The study identified a TCR beta motif of under ten highly homologous variants that appeared characteristic of ankylosing spondylitis blood.

Specimen: blood, either unsorted or a sorted T cell fraction (not recorded which). These receptors originate from a male donor with ankylosing spondylitis.

In its sample, this clonotype was seen a few times. The gene calls are TRBV6-2 or TRBV6-3 and TRBJ1-2; the D is unclear. Germline CDR1 MNHEY, CDR2 SVGEGT. V gave up 5 bases and J gave up 8 bases, with 15 bases separating them. The CDR3 spans 13 residues. CDR3: CASSVLSRDGYTF. Here the CDR3 DNA reads TGTGCCAGCAGTGTTCTTTCCCGAGACGGCTACACCTTC.

V gene TRBV19 combines with J gene TRBJ1-5, with 7 positions matching TRBD1. The CDR3 sequence is 19 residues long. Germline V gives CDR1 LNHDA, CDR2 SQIVND (reference sequence). V lost 4 bases, J lost 0 bases, and 15 bases stayed unmatched. CDR3 in amino acids: CASSTTGTAIYYSNQPQHF. For the CDR3, the DNA is TGTGCCAGTAGTACAACCGGGACAGCTATTTACTATAGCAATCAGCCCCAGCATTTT.